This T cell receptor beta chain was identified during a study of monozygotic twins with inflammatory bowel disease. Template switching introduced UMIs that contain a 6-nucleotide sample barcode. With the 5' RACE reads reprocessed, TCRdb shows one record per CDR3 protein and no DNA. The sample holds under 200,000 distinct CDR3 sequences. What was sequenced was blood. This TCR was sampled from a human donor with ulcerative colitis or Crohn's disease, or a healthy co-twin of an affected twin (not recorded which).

The CDR3: CASTHYNEQFF. This chain links TRBV3-1 with TRBJ2-1. Germline assignment: CDR1 LGHDT and CDR2 YNNKEL (reference sequence). This CDR3 spans 11 amino acids.